The 27 T cell receptor beta chains given below trace back to one sample, sequenced in a study of shared clonotypes between healthy human individuals. Naive CD8 cells were CD45RO-negative, positively selected for CCR7, excluding terminally differentiated effector memory CD45RA+ cells. Sequenced by immunoSEQ multiplex PCR; TCRdb stores in-frame clones only, minus some. The repertoire holds roughly 2,000,000 clones, with 85% to 95% as singletons. Sequencing was carried out using naive CD8+ T cells from PBMCs. The receptors here all came from a man between 18 and 35 years old in good health. Some clones in this sample may be carry-over from other donors' samples.

The count of this clone is one. The chain joins TRBV2 to TRBJ1-5; possibly TRBD1 for D (6 bases). V was cut by 6 bases and J by 4 bases, with 13 bases left in between. Germline V lookup: CDR1 SNHLY, CDR2 FYNNEI. The CDR3 contains 14 residues. Written as DNA, the CDR3 is TGTGCCAGCAGACCTACAGGGAAAAATCAGCCCCAGCATTTT. The encoded protein is CASRPTGKNQPQHF.

The chain couples TRBV4-2 to TRBJ2-6, with a possible D match to TRBD1 (6 bases). The CDR3 sequence is 16 residues long. V shed 4 bases and J shed 2 bases, with 12 bases lying between them. Per germline, CDR1 LGHNA and CDR2 YNFKEQ. CDR3 residues: CASSPKQGAGANVLTF. In nucleotides, the CDR3 is TGTGCCAGCAGCCCTAAACAGGGCGCTGGGGCCAACGTCCTGACTTTC.

The chain couples TRBV11-2 to TRBJ1-1; unclear D gene. Germline V gene lookup returns CDR1 SGHAT and CDR2 FQNNGV. V was trimmed by 3 bases and J by 1 base, leaving 18 bases between them. The CDR3 loop spans 17 amino acids. This CDR3 is CASSFFVAPGRNTEAFF. In DNA form, the CDR3 reads TGTGCCAGCAGCTTCTTTGTGGCTCCTGGGAGGAACACTGAAGCTTTCTTT.

V and J are TRBV4-1 and TRBJ1-5; D unresolved. The germline gives CDR1 MGHRA, CDR2 YSYEKL. This CDR3 is built from 12 residues. Trimming pared 0 bases from V and 5 bases from J, leaving 2 bases between. The CDR3 coding sequence is TGCGCCAGCAGCCAAGACCATCAGCCCCAGCATTTT. It encodes CASSQDHQPQHF.

The V call is TRBV5-1, the J call TRBJ1-1; D gene ambiguous. CDR1 and CDR2 from the germline V gene are SGHRS and YFSETQ. The CDR3 runs 12 residues. With 2 bases removed from V and 1 base from J, the gap between germline ends came to 3 bases. CDR3 loop: CASSFENTEAFF. In DNA form, the CDR3 reads TGCGCCAGCAGCTTCGAGAACACTGAAGCTTTCTTT.

This chain links TRBV28 with TRBJ1-2, with D possibly TRBD1 on 6 matching bases. Trimming took 3 bases from V and 3 from J, leaving 11 bases between them. Germline CDR1 is MDHEN and CDR2 is SYDVKM. This CDR3 has 14 residues. CDR3 DNA sequence: TGTGCCAGCAGTTTCTGGGGGGGCGACTATGGCTACACCTTC. This translates into CASSFWGGDYGYTF.

This clone turned up a few times. The CDR3 DNA reads TGTGCCAGCAGAGAAGGACTGCGAGAGACCCAGTACTTC. It specifies CASREGLRETQYF. The V call is TRBV28, the J call TRBJ2-5, with D perhaps matching TRBD2 (5 bases). Germline V gene data show CDR1 as MDHEN and CDR2 as SYDVKM. The CDR3 runs to 13 residues. The V end lost 6 bases, the J end lost 4 bases, and 12 bases lay between the germline ends.

This clone was observed once. The chain is built from TRBV2 and TRBJ1-1; D gene unclear. Trimming left V 9 bases short and J 1 base short, with 9 bases between. This CDR3 is 12 amino acids long. Germline V gene lookup returns CDR1 SNHLY and CDR2 FYNNEI. This chain's CDR3 is CASRPRNTEAFF. CDR3 DNA: TGTGCCAGTCGACCGAGGAACACTGAAGCTTTCTTT.

The gene calls are TRBV14 and TRBJ2-7; TRBD2 agrees at 9 bases. CDR1 and CDR2 from the germline V gene are SGHDN and FVKESK. This CDR3 region has 19 residues. J was trimmed by 3 bases and V by 0 bases; bases with no gene match: 15. CDR3 DNA sequence: TGTGCCAGCAGCCAAGAGACCCCCCCCTTAGCGGGAGCGTTCTACGAGCAGTACTTC. This translates into CASSQETPPLAGAFYEQYF. The complete variable domain, with remaining parts taken from reference TRBV14 and TRBJ2-7, reads EAGVTQFPSHSVIEKGQTVTLRCDPISGHDNLYWYRRVMGKEIKFLLHFVKESKQDESGMPNNRFLAERTGGTYSTLKVQPAELEDSGVYFCASSQETPPLAGAFYEQYFGPGTRLTVT.

This chain links TRBV4-2 with TRBJ2-7; 11 bases line up with TRBD1. V lost 3 bases and J lost 9; bases outside the gene matches: 13. Germline-derived CDR1 and CDR2 are LGHNA and YNFKEQ. This CDR3 comprises 16 residues. The CDR3 protein is CASSHVDRGQGEVQYF. As DNA, the CDR3 is TGTGCCAGCAGCCATGTAGATAGGGGACAGGGGGAGGTGCAGTACTTC.

This clone was recorded once. The chain carries TRBV4-1 and TRBJ2-7; TRBD1 agrees at 8 bases. In germline, CDR1 is MGHRA, CDR2 YSYEKL. The trim removed 1 base at V and 4 bases at J, leaving 6 bases unmatched. The CDR3 is 15 amino acids. CDR3 amino acids: CASSQAGTGKYEQYF. CDR3 in DNA: TGCGCCAGCAGCCAAGCCGGGACAGGCAAATACGAGCAGTACTTC.

The CDR3 here is CASSLYSPPYEQYF. The CDR3 DNA follows: TGTGCCAGCAGCTTATACTCTCCTCCCTACGAGCAGTACTTC. This sequence joins TRBV7-9 and TRBJ2-7; no definite D call. Germline V lookup: CDR1 SEHNR, CDR2 FQNEAQ (reference sequence). Trimming cost V 2 bases and J 2 bases, with 10 bases left between them. The length of the CDR3 is 14 residues. The variable domain in full, completed from reference TRBV7-9 and TRBJ2-7, reads DTGVSQNPRHKITKRGQNVTFRCDPISEHNRLYWYRQTLGQGPEFLTYFQNEAQLEKSRLLSDRFSAERPKGSFSTLEIQRTEQGDSAMYLCASSLYSPPYEQYFGPGTRLTVT.

This chain links TRBV28 with TRBJ2-7; D gene unclear. Germline V gives CDR1 MDHEN, CDR2 SYDVKM. V was shortened by 4 bases and J by 2 bases, with 21 bases between the two germline ends. CDR3 length equals 17 residues. As DNA, the CDR3 is TGTGCCAGCAGTTCCCCCCTTATAAGGGTGACCACCTACGAGCAGTACTTC. This encodes CASSSPLIRVTTYEQYF.

The V and J genes are TRBV4-1 and TRBJ2-7; TRBD2 aligns across 7 bases. This CDR3 has 18 residues. V gave up 0 bases and J gave up 0 bases; unmatched junction bases: 11. Per germline, CDR1 MGHRA and CDR2 YSYEKL. The CDR3 DNA reads TGCGCCAGCAGCCAAGATCCCATCGGCGGGAGCCTCTCCTACGAGCAGTACTTC. Residues: CASSQDPIGGSLSYEQYF.

This chain uses TRBV6-5 with TRBJ2-1, with D maybe TRBD2 (6 bases). Germline V gives CDR1 MNHEY, CDR2 SVGAGI. This CDR3 has 16 residues. Trimming pared 1 base from V and 7 bases from J, leaving 17 bases between. The CDR3 DNA reads TGTGCCAGCAGTTACTTTTCCCCCGGCGGGATAAATGAGCAGTTCTTC. Translating it yields CASSYFSPGGINEQFF.

The genes are TRBV4-3 and TRBJ2-1; the match to TRBD2 covers 11 bases. There are 16 residues in the CDR3. J lost 7 bases, V lost 1 base, and 6 bases had no gene match. CDR1 is LGHNA, CDR2 YSLEER, per germline. The CDR3 nucleotides are TGCGCCAGCAGCCAAGGCAGGGGACTAGCGGTTAATGAGCAGTTCTTC. Residues: CASSQGRGLAVNEQFF.

This chain connects TRBV7-9 to TRBJ2-3; D might be TRBD1 or TRBD2, each matching 5 bases. Trimming removed 7 bases from V and 3 bases from J, with 14 bases in between. Germline loops: CDR1 SEHNR, CDR2 FQNEAQ (reference sequence). CDR3 length equals 14 residues. The CDR3 protein is CASTPSGPTDTQYF. The DNA for the CDR3 is TGTGCCAGCACCCCCTCGGGACCAACAGATACGCAGTATTTT.

This chain uses TRBV19 with TRBJ1-1; 7 bases are shared with TRBD1. Germline lookup yields CDR1 LNHDA and CDR2 SQIVND (reference sequence). Trimming took 10 bases from V and 5 from J; bases not matched to a gene: 4. This CDR3 contains 11 residues. CDR3 region: CATHRGTEAFF. The CDR3 bases are TGTGCCACCCACAGGGGAACTGAAGCTTTCTTT.

J is TRBJ1-4 and V is TRBV4-1, with no clear D. This CDR3 is built from 16 residues. V lost 7 bases, J lost 0 bases, and 15 bases lay in between. Germline loops: CDR1 MGHRA, CDR2 YSYEKL. For the CDR3, the DNA is TGCGCCAGCACCGTAACAGTACCAACAACTAATGAAAAACTGTTTTTT. Translated: CASTVTVPTTNEKLFF.

CDR3 sequence reads: CASSLIGGSSGNTIYF. CDR3 bases: TGTGCCAGCAGCTTAATCGGGGGGTCGAGTGGAAACACCATATATTTT. The chain uses TRBV7-3 and TRBJ1-3; tentatively, D is TRBD1 (5 bases). Deletions cut 1 base from V and 3 bases from J, with 13 bases between. The germline V gene has CDR1 SGHTA and CDR2 FQGTGA. This CDR3 has 16 amino acids.

This chain joins TRBV11-2 and TRBJ2-1, with no clear D. V lost 4 bases, J lost 8 bases, and 12 bases lay in between. CDR3 length equals 13 residues. Germline V gene lookup returns CDR1 SGHAT and CDR2 FQNNGV. The CDR3 DNA follows: TGTGCCAGCAGCTACCACAGCCGGGATGAGCAGTTCTTC. This codes for CASSYHSRDEQFF.

This chain links TRBV2 with TRBJ2-7; D gene unclear. The V end was cut by 6 bases, the J end by 1 base, with 10 bases between. There are 13 residues in the CDR3. CDR1 is SNHLY, CDR2 FYNNEI, per germline. CDR3 nucleotide sequence: TGTGCCAGCAGCTGGACGGTGTCCTACGAGCAGTACTTC. This encodes CASSWTVSYEQYF.

The chain uses TRBV9 and TRBJ2-7; TRBD2 aligns across 8 bases. This CDR3 spans 16 amino acids. The V gene end was trimmed by 0 bases and the J gene end by 5 bases; junction bases not matched to a gene: 10. In germline, CDR1 is SGDLS, CDR2 YYNGEE. The CDR3 DNA follows: TGTGCCAGCAGCGTAGTGTTGCGGGAGGAATCCCACGAGCAGTACTTC. As protein: CASSVVLREESHEQYF.

V usage is TRBV5-1 and J usage is TRBJ2-3; 13 bases match TRBD2. With V trimmed by 2 bases and J by 3 bases, 9 bases remained unmatched. This CDR3 spans 18 amino acids. Looked up from germline, CDR1 is SGHRS and CDR2 is YFSETQ. The DNA for the CDR3 is TGCGCCAGCAGCTTCCCGGGACTAGCGGGACGGGGTACAGATACGCAGTATTTT. This gives the protein CASSFPGLAGRGTDTQYF.

There are a few counts of this clone. The gene calls are TRBV28 and TRBJ1-6; D gene uncertain. V lost 3 bases and J 9 bases, leaving 3 bases between the germline ends. CDR1 is MDHEN, CDR2 SYDVKM, per germline. The CDR3 consists of 11 residues. Here the CDR3 reads CASSLGSPLHF. CDR3 in DNA: TGTGCCAGCAGTTTGGGTTCACCCCTCCACTTT.

This rearrangement joins TRBV11-3 to TRBJ1-1, with D possibly TRBD1 on 5 matching bases. In germline, CDR1 is SGHNT, CDR2 YENEEA. The V end was cut by 4 bases, the J end by 1 base, with 10 bases between. The CDR3 extends over 14 amino acids. CDR3 sequence: CASSSGPSNTEAFF. CDR3 DNA sequence: TGTGCCAGCAGCTCAGGGCCCTCGAACACTGAAGCTTTCTTT.

A remark on this clone: Different DNA sequences within this sample yield the same CDR3. The chain employs TRBV30 and TRBJ2-3; tentative D call: TRBD1 (5 bases). The germline V gene has CDR1 GTSNPN and CDR2 SVGIG (reference sequence). This CDR3 is built from 15 residues. V lost 3 bases, J lost 2 bases, and 15 bases lay in between. The CDR3 DNA reads TGTGCCTGGAGCGAAGACAGAGATAACACAGATACGCAGTATTTT. It specifies CAWSEDRDNTDTQYF. Looking up the rest from reference TRBV30 and TRBJ2-3 gives the full variable domain: SQTIHQWPATLVQPVGSPLSLECTVEGTSNPNLYWYRQAAGRGLQLLFYSVGIGQISSEVPQNLSASRPQDRQFILSSKKLLLSDSGFYLCAWSEDRDNTDTQYFGPGTRLTVL.